A single sample gave rise to the 2 T cell receptor beta chains below, sequenced in a study of response to subunit inactivated influenza vaccine. TCRdb re-called the RT-PCR reads through MiXCR, storing one row per CDR3 protein. The table records about 240,000 distinct CDR3 sequences, 12% of them present only once. Specimen: non-naive T cells sorted from PBMCs, collected 14 days before vaccination. These receptors were collected from a man between 45 and 60 years old who received an inactivated influenza vaccine.

V is TRBV5-5 and J is TRBJ1-5, with TRBD1 matching over 7 bases. CDR1 is SGHKS, CDR2 YYEKEE, per germline (reference sequence). The CDR3 contains 17 residues. With 4 bases clipped from V and 0 bases from J, the junction kept 10 bases outside the gene matches. The CDR3 coding sequence is TGTGCCAGCAGCCCCTTGGCAGGGGACAGTAGCAATCAGCCCCAGCATTTT. This gives the protein CASSPLAGDSSNQPQHF.

This clonotype was picked up many times. The V call is TRBV4-1, the J call TRBJ2-7; 10 bases are shared with TRBD2. V trimming: 4 bases; J trimming: 2 bases; junction bases outside the gene matches: 5. This CDR3 contains 15 residues. Germline V gene sequence: CDR1 MGHRA, CDR2 YSYEKL. CDR3 nucleotides: TGCGCCAGCAGCCGATCTAGCGGGGGCCCCTACGAGCAGTACTTC. Translating it yields CASSRSSGGPYEQYF.